This T cell receptor beta chain stems from a study of shared clonotypes between healthy human individuals. Clones were read by immunoSEQ multiplex PCR, and TCRdb kept only the in-frame ones, dropping some. The sample has more than 500,000 clones; 95% are singletons. CD8 cells regarded as naive lacked CD45RO, were positively chosen for CCR7, and omitted terminally differentiated effector memory CD45RA+ cells. V lost 4 bases, J lost 0 bases, and 8 bases lay in between. This CDR3 has 14 residues. The V gene's germline CDR1 is SGDLS and CDR2 YYNGEE. The chain has TRBV9 and TRBJ1-5; D is perhaps TRBD1 (5 bases). The sequence was obtained from a woman younger than 45 in good health. The specimen was naive CD8+ T cells sorted from blood. The CDR3 DNA reads TGTGCCAGCAGCAAGACAGATAGCAATCAGCCCCAGCATTTT. This sequence encodes CASSKTDSNQPQHF.